The 28 T cell receptor beta chains reported below all come from one sample, sequenced in a study of blood T cell repertoires in COVID-19. Sequencing used immunoSEQ multiplex PCR; TCRdb keeps in-frame clones, though not all of them. Of around 64,000 clones in the sample, around 86% were seen once. The sequenced material came from peripheral blood. Receptors were obtained from a young woman with acute or convalescent COVID-19.

As DNA, the CDR3 is TGTGCCTGGAGCCCGGGGGGGTTGAGCAATCAGCCCCAGCATTTT. This encodes CAWSPGGLSNQPQHF. V gene TRBV30 combines with J gene TRBJ1-5; maybe TRBD1 (5 bases). Trimming cost V 3 bases and J 1 base, with 13 bases left between them. From germline, CDR1 is GTSNPN and CDR2 SVGIG (reference sequence). The CDR3 runs to 15 residues.

This clone is a singleton in its sample. The rearrangement joins TRBV2 to TRBJ1-5; 7 nucleotides agree with TRBD1. This CDR3 region has 13 residues. Germline lookup yields CDR1 SNHLY and CDR2 FYNNEI. Trimming at V came to 4 bases and at J to 7 bases, leaving 4 bases not matched to a gene. CDR3 DNA: TGTGCCAGCAGTGGACAGGGCGACCAGCCCCAGCATTTT. Encoded protein: CASSGQGDQPQHF. The full variable domain, completed using reference TRBV2 and TRBJ1-5, is EPEVTQTPSHQVTQMGQEVILRCVPISNHLYFYWYRQILGQKVEFLVSFYNNEISEKSEIFDDQFSVERPDGSNFTLKIRSTKLEDSAMYFCASSGQGDQPQHFGDGTRLSIL.

V is TRBV15 and J is TRBJ2-5; 9 bases align to TRBD1. Germline V gene sequence: CDR1 LNHNV, CDR2 YYDKDF (reference sequence). Unmatched junction bases numbered 2, after V lost 4 bases and J lost 5 bases. The CDR3 covers 13 residues. CDR3 region: CATSTDRGETQYF. CDR3 nucleotides: TGTGCCACCAGCACAGACAGGGGGGAGACCCAGTACTTC.

The V gene is TRBV7-9, the J gene TRBJ1-1, with D possibly being TRBD1 (5 bases). Between the trimmed V and J ends, which lost 1 base and 6 bases, there was a span of 9 bases. The germline CDR1 and CDR2 sequences are SEHNR and FQNEAQ (reference sequence). CDR3 length: 13 amino acids. The CDR3 nucleotides read TGTGCCAGCAGCTTAGTGTCGGGGGCTGAAGCTTTCTTT. Translating gives CASSLVSGAEAFF.

The gene calls are TRBV11-2 and TRBJ2-2; 7 bases line up with TRBD2. The CDR3 runs to 15 residues. CDR1 is SGHAT, CDR2 FQNNGV, per germline. The V gene end was trimmed by 2 bases and the J gene end by 5 bases; junction bases not matched to a gene: 5. CDR3 protein: CASSLIGRRTGELFF. CDR3 nucleotide sequence: TGTGCCAGCAGCTTAATCGGGAGGAGGACCGGGGAGCTGTTTTTT.

This sequence joins TRBV20-1 and TRBJ1-1; D perhaps matches TRBD1 (6 bases). Germline values: CDR1 DFQATT, CDR2 SNEGSKA (reference sequence). The CDR3 sequence is 16 residues long. Trimming removed 3 bases from V and 4 bases from J, with 21 bases in between. CDR3 region: CSASYQLGGLGTEAFF. DNA for the CDR3: TGCAGTGCTAGTTACCAGTTAGGGGGATTAGGCACTGAAGCTTTCTTT.

CDR3 loop: CASSLASGRGETQYF. The CDR3 nucleotides are TGTGCCAGCAGCTTAGCTAGCGGGAGGGGAGAGACCCAGTACTTC. The J gene is TRBJ2-5, the V gene TRBV7-8; the match to TRBD2 covers 11 bases. This CDR3 contains 15 residues. The V and J ends lost 0 bases and 4 bases, in that order; junction bases with no gene match: 1. Germline CDR1 and CDR2: SGHVS and FQNEAQ. Supplemented by reference TRBV7-8 and TRBJ2-5, the full variable domain reads GAGVSQSPRYKVAKRGQDVALRCDPISGHVSLFWYQQALGQGPEFLTYFQNEAQLDKSGLPSDRFFAERPEGSVSTLKIQRTQQEDSAVYLCASSLASGRGETQYFGPGTRLLVL.

J is TRBJ1-1 and V is TRBV28; 7 bases line up with TRBD1. This CDR3 has 17 residues. Germline-derived CDR1 and CDR2 are MDHEN and SYDVKM. V lost 5 bases, J lost 4 bases, and 16 bases stayed unmatched. CDR3 nucleotides: TGTGCCAGCAGTCGAGATAGACAGGGTCAGTTTGGCACTGAAGCTTTCTTT. This gives the protein CASSRDRQGQFGTEAFF.

The V gene is TRBV7-2, the J gene TRBJ2-3; 8 nucleotides match TRBD2. CDR3 length equals 16 residues. Germline CDR1 is SGHTA and CDR2 is FQGNSA. V shed 4 bases and J 1 base; nucleotides not matched to a gene: 7. CDR3 in DNA: TGTGCCAGCAGCTCCAGCGCGACTAGCGGCACAGATACGCAGTATTTT. This translates into CASSSSATSGTDTQYF. Using reference TRBV7-2 and TRBJ2-3 for the parts outside the CDR3, the full variable domain is GAGVSQSPSNKVTEKGKDVELRCDPISGHTALYWYRQSLGQGLEFLIYFQGNSAPDKSGLPSDRFSAERTGGSVSTLTIQRTQQEDSAVYLCASSSSATSGTDTQYFGPGTRLTVL.

The chain links TRBV11-3 to TRBJ2-2; 7 positions match TRBD2. V was pared by 1 base and J by 5 bases, with 4 bases of the junction left unmatched. The CDR3 is made up of 15 amino acids. CDR1 SGHNT and CDR2 YENEEA come from the germline V gene. CDR3 sequence reads: CASSLAGLGTGELFF. The CDR3 coding sequence is TGTGCCAGCAGCTTAGCCGGACTAGGGACCGGGGAGCTGTTTTTT. Combining the CDR3 with reference TRBV11-3 and TRBJ2-2 gives the whole variable domain EAGVVQSPRYKIIEKKQPVAFWCNPISGHNTLYWYLQNLGQGPELLIRYENEEAVDDSQLPKDRFSAERLKGVDSTLKIQPAELGDSAVYLCASSLAGLGTGELFFGEGSRLTVL.

The chain couples TRBV7-9 to TRBJ2-1, with D possibly being TRBD2 (5 bases). The CDR3 is 15 residues long. Germline loops: CDR1 SEHNR, CDR2 FQNEAQ (reference sequence). V lost 2 bases to trimming and J lost 6 bases, with 14 bases between them. The CDR3 loop is CASSLTLTGFNEQFF. CDR3 sequence (DNA): TGTGCCAGCAGCTTAACATTGACGGGGTTCAATGAGCAGTTCTTC.

The chain links TRBV7-2 to TRBJ2-1; D gene unclear. The CDR3 spans 15 residues. V lost 1 base and J 0 bases, leaving 7 bases between the germline ends. The germline CDR1 and CDR2 sequences are SGHTA and FQGNSA. CDR3 bases: TGTGCCAGCAGCTTAGTTCGGAGCTCCTACAATGAGCAGTTCTTC. Amino acids: CASSLVRSSYNEQFF.

The chain carries TRBV2 and TRBJ2-7; D is possibly TRBD1 (7 bases). CDR3 length: 13 amino acids. The V gene's germline CDR1 is SNHLY and CDR2 FYNNEI. Trimming removed 6 bases from V and 2 bases from J, with 11 bases in between. DNA of the CDR3: TGTGCCAGCAGGGCGGGGACAGCCTACGAGCAGTACTTC. Its translation: CASRAGTAYEQYF.

J is TRBJ2-2 and V is TRBV6-5; possibly TRBD1 for D (6 bases). The CDR3 covers 15 residues. Germline V gene lookup returns CDR1 MNHEY and CDR2 SVGAGI. The V end was cut by 6 bases, the J end by 0 bases, with 11 bases between. CDR3 loop: CASRPRQANTGELFF. CDR3 DNA: TGTGCCAGCAGACCTCGACAGGCGAACACCGGGGAGCTGTTTTTT.

The chain joins TRBV5-4 to TRBJ1-1; a weak D match, TRBD1 (5 bases). Per the germline V gene, CDR1 is SGHNT and CDR2 is YYREEE (reference sequence). Deletions cut 0 bases from V and 1 base from J, with 7 bases between. The CDR3 sequence is 14 residues long. The CDR3 spells CASSLGGRNTEAFF. CDR3 DNA sequence: TGTGCCAGCAGCTTGGGGGGCAGGAACACTGAAGCTTTCTTT.

The rearrangement uses TRBV6-5 and TRBJ1-1; D is perhaps TRBD1 (6 bases). V lost 2 bases and J 1 base, leaving 14 bases between the germline ends. This CDR3 has 16 residues. Germline values: CDR1 MNHEY, CDR2 SVGAGI. The CDR3 coding sequence is TGTGCCAGCAGTTACGCAGCCGGGACACAGAACACTGAAGCTTTCTTT. This translates into CASSYAAGTQNTEAFF.

The chain combines TRBV15 with TRBJ1-1; D is undetermined. The CDR3 spans 13 residues. Germline V CDR1 and CDR2: LNHNV, YYDKDF (reference sequence). V dropped 5 bases and J dropped 0 bases, with 7 bases sitting between them. DNA of the CDR3: TGTGCCACCAGCGAGCTTATGAACACTGAAGCTTTCTTT. As protein: CATSELMNTEAFF.

The chain has TRBV18 and TRBJ1-6, with 8 bases matching TRBD1. Germline CDR1 and CDR2: KGHSH and LQKENI. The V segment lost 2 bases and the J segment 6 bases; nucleotides outside the gene matches: 3. This CDR3 has 15 residues. CDR3 sequence (DNA): TGTGCCAGCTCACCAGGGACAGGCGCTAATTCACCCCTCCACTTT. Translated, it gives CASSPGTGANSPLHF. Full variable domain (missing parts from reference TRBV18 and TRBJ1-6): NAGVMQNPRHLVRRRGQEARLRCSPMKGHSHVYWYRQLPEEGLKFMVYLQKENIIDESGMPKERFSAEFPKEGPSILRIQQVVRGDSAAYFCASSPGTGANSPLHFGNGTRLTVT.

The gene calls are TRBV3-1 (or the pseudogene TRBV3-2) and TRBJ2-1; 7 positions agree with TRBD2. Germline V gives CDR1 LGHDT, CDR2 YNNKEL (reference sequence). This CDR3 comprises 15 residues. The V gene end was trimmed by 1 base and the J gene end by 4 bases; junction bases not matched to a gene: 4. The CDR3: CASSQGGGVYNEQFF. CDR3 DNA sequence: TGTGCCAGCAGCCAAGGGGGAGGGGTATACAATGAGCAGTTCTTC.

This clone showed up just a few times. This chain connects TRBV11-2 to TRBJ2-7; 7 nucleotides match TRBD2. Germline loops: CDR1 SGHAT, CDR2 FQNNGV. This CDR3 spans 18 amino acids. V trimming: 0 bases; J trimming: 0 bases; junction bases outside the gene matches: 11. CDR3 in amino acids: CASSLEQGGMILSYEQYF. The CDR3 nucleotides are TGTGCCAGCAGCTTAGAGCAGGGAGGGATGATACTCTCCTACGAGCAGTACTTC. The full variable domain, rest sourced from reference TRBV11-2 and TRBJ2-7, is EAGVAQSPRYKIIEKRQSVAFWCNPISGHATLYWYQQILGQGPKLLIQFQNNGVVDDSQLPKDRFSAERLKGVDSTLKIQPAKLEDSAVYLCASSLEQGGMILSYEQYFGPGTRLTVT.

This chain joins TRBV5-1 and TRBJ1-6, with D possibly TRBD1 on 6 matching bases. From germline, CDR1 is SGHRS and CDR2 YFSETQ. V shed 4 bases and J shed 8 bases, with 16 bases lying between them. The CDR3 is 15 amino acids. CDR3 residues: CASSLTGEEYSPLHF. CDR3 bases: TGCGCCAGCAGCCTGACAGGAGAAGAGTATTCACCCCTCCACTTT.

The rearrangement links TRBV15 to TRBJ2-1; maybe TRBD2 (5 bases). CDR3 length: 15 amino acids. V was shortened by 5 bases and J by 8 bases, with 19 bases between the two germline ends. Germline CDR1 and CDR2: LNHNV and YYDKDF (reference sequence). This chain's CDR3 is CATSPHYGERDEQFF. The CDR3 DNA sequence: TGTGCCACCAGCCCTCATTACGGGGAGAGGGATGAGCAGTTCTTC.

The chain carries TRBV6-2 or TRBV6-3 and TRBJ2-1, with 11 bases fitting TRBD2. V dropped 6 bases and J dropped 0; count of bases not matched to a gene: 4. Germline CDR1 is MNHEY and CDR2 is SVGEGT. CDR3 size: 16 residues. CDR3 loop: CASSPTSGSSYNEQFF. CDR3 nucleotide sequence: TGTGCCAGCAGCCCTACTAGCGGGAGCTCCTACAATGAGCAGTTCTTC.

The chain recombines TRBV28 with TRBJ1-5; D might be TRBD1 (5 bases). Trimming removed 4 bases from V and 2 bases from J, with 21 bases in between. CDR3 size: 18 residues. From germline, CDR1 is MDHEN and CDR2 SYDVKM. CDR3 residues: CASSSLGQGAFGNQPQHF. The CDR3 nucleotides read TGTGCCAGCAGTTCATTAGGACAAGGGGCTTTCGGCAATCAGCCCCAGCATTTT.

The rearrangement links TRBV6-2 or TRBV6-3 to TRBJ1-5; 11 bases align to TRBD1. Germline trimming cut 3 bases from V and 6 bases from J; bases unmatched to any gene: 4. The CDR3 contains 15 residues. Germline-derived CDR1 and CDR2 are MNHEY and SVGEGT. The CDR3 sequence is CASSYGQGAGQPQHF. For the CDR3, the DNA is TGTGCCAGCAGTTATGGACAGGGGGCCGGTCAGCCCCAGCATTTT.

The chain combines TRBV6-5 with TRBJ1-5; 7 nucleotides align to TRBD1. V gave up 6 bases and J gave up 7 bases; unmatched junction bases: 9. The CDR3 extends over 14 amino acids. Germline V gives CDR1 MNHEY, CDR2 SVGAGI. As DNA, the CDR3 is TGTGCCAGCAGCTCACAGGGGAGTAGGCAGCCCCAGCATTTT. Its translation: CASSSQGSRQPQHF.

The chain employs TRBV3-1 (or the pseudogene TRBV3-2) and TRBJ1-1; weak D call: TRBD1 (6 bases). Trimming shortened V by 3 bases and J by 6 bases, and 8 bases separated the two germline ends. CDR1 and CDR2 (germline): LGHDT, YNNKEL (reference sequence). The CDR3 loop spans 12 amino acids. The CDR3 loop reads CASSHGGAEAFF. The DNA for the CDR3 is TGTGCCAGCAGCCATGGGGGCGCTGAAGCTTTCTTT.

Only one count was recorded for this clone. The chain combines TRBV2 with TRBJ1-4; 7 positions agree with TRBD1. CDR3 length: 13 amino acids. V gave up 5 bases and J gave up 8 bases; unmatched junction bases: 5. CDR1 and CDR2 (germline): SNHLY, FYNNEI. The CDR3 DNA follows: TGTGCCAGCAGTACAGGGGTTTGGGAAAAACTGTTTTTT. This gives the protein CASSTGVWEKLFF.